Presented here are 19 T cell receptor beta chains from one specimen sequenced in a study of vaccination effects on CD4 cells after COVID-19 (dated by TCRdb to 2022 to 2024). These receptors' targets are unknown. The ViraFEST assay stimulated PBMC with viral peptide pools and then used TCR sequencing to identify antigen-specific CD4+ T cell clonotypes by expansion. After 10 to 11 days of culture, CD4+ T cells were isolated with the EasySep CD4+ T cell isolation kit. PCR-confirmed SARS-CoV-2 infection had occurred in convalescent patients between March and December 2020, before the Alpha, Beta and Delta variants emerged in the United States. Two doses of either the BNT162b2 or the mRNA-1273 mRNA SARS-CoV-2 vaccine were administered to participants. Library generation was performed with the immunoSEQ multiplex PCR assay. TCRdb re-hosts the immuneACCESS table, in-frame sequences only. Its copies lack some clones; in the studies checked, an unresolved V gene accounts for under half of them, and the cause for the rest is not known. The sample data list under 20,000 clones, and about 76% of these were observed just once. The ten most abundant clones make up around a fifth of the sample.

This specimen consisted of CD4+ T cells from PBMCs cultured with SARS-CoV-2 spike peptides, obtained after COVID-19 vaccination. The cell subset or site label, as the study defines it: SARS-CoV-2 spike overlapping peptide pool stimulation. The receptors were sampled from a human donor who had a prior SARS-CoV-2 infection.

The V and J genes are TRBV10-3 and TRBJ2-7; D might be TRBD1 or TRBD2, each matching 5 bases. Germline V gene data show CDR1 as ENHRY and CDR2 as SYGVKD. V was cut by 8 bases and J by 2 bases, with 13 bases left in between. This CDR3 is built from 13 residues. The CDR3 region is CAIAGRVAYEQYF. CDR3 sequence (DNA): TGTGCCATCGCGGGCAGGGTCGCCTACGAGCAGTACTTC.

This chain links TRBV2 with TRBJ2-2; D ambiguous. Germline V gene lookup returns CDR1 SNHLY and CDR2 FYNNEI. This CDR3 is 16 amino acids long. V shed 2 bases and J shed 6 bases, with 16 bases lying between them. CDR3 residues: CASSEFHPEFPGELFF. The CDR3 region has the DNA TGTGCCAGCAGTGAATTTCACCCGGAATTTCCCGGGGAGCTGTTTTTT.

In its sample, this clone was seen a few times. The chain employs TRBV19 and TRBJ2-1; 9 bases fit TRBD1. J lost 8 bases, V lost 6 bases, and 5 bases had no gene match. The CDR3 is 13 amino acids. Germline lookup yields CDR1 LNHDA and CDR2 SQIVND (reference sequence). The CDR3 loop is CASSRDRVDEQFF. The CDR3 coding sequence is TGTGCCAGTAGCCGGGACAGGGTGGATGAGCAGTTCTTC.

This clone was seen only a few times. The V gene is TRBV4-3, the J gene TRBJ2-2; D remains unclear. This CDR3 spans 14 amino acids. CDR1 is LGHNA, CDR2 YSLEER, per germline. The V gene lost 2 bases and the J gene lost 5 bases, with 9 bases spanning the gap. CDR3 nucleotide sequence: TGCGCCAGCAGCCAACGTTTGGAAACCGGGGAGCTGTTTTTT. Protein product: CASSQRLETGELFF.

The chain has TRBV7-2 and TRBJ2-3; D is unclear. There are 13 residues in the CDR3. Trimming shortened V by 5 bases and J by 2 bases, and 8 bases separated the two germline ends. Germline CDR1 reads SGHTA; CDR2 reads FQGNSA. The CDR3 DNA reads TGTGCCAGCAGCCGACCGTCCACAGATACGCAGTATTTT. Amino acids: CASSRPSTDTQYF.

This chain connects TRBV18 to TRBJ2-1; 10 bases are shared with TRBD2. Germline values: CDR1 KGHSH, CDR2 LQKENI. CDR3 length: 15 amino acids. With V trimmed by 4 bases and J by 4 bases, 4 bases remained unmatched. The CDR3 nucleotides read TGTGCCAGCTCACTAGCGGGAGGAAAGTACAATGAGCAGTTCTTC. It translates to CASSLAGGKYNEQFF. Supplemented by reference TRBV18 and TRBJ2-1, the full variable domain reads NAGVMQNPRHLVRRRGQEARLRCSPMKGHSHVYWYRQLPEEGLKFMVYLQKENIIDESGMPKERFSAEFPKEGPSILRIQQVVRGDSAAYFCASSLAGGKYNEQFFGPGTRLTVL.

This clone was counted a few times. The gene calls are TRBV6-2 or TRBV6-3 and TRBJ1-2; 12 bases align to TRBD1. CDR1 and CDR2 (germline): MNHEY, SVGEGT. V was pared by 5 bases and J by 4 bases, with 5 bases of the junction left unmatched. The CDR3 is 15 amino acids. The CDR3 loop reads CASSRDRGQIYGYTF. The CDR3 bases are TGTGCCAGCAGTCGGGACAGGGGGCAGATCTATGGCTACACCTTC.

This chain links TRBV4-3 with TRBJ2-7, with 9 positions matching TRBD1. The CDR3 is 15 amino acids. V was clipped by 1 base and J by 6 bases; unmatched bases: 7. Germline loops: CDR1 LGHNA, CDR2 YSLEER. The CDR3 protein is CASSQAAGQGREQYF. CDR3 in DNA: TGCGCCAGCAGCCAAGCTGCGGGACAGGGACGCGAGCAGTACTTC.

This chain links TRBV3-1 (or the pseudogene TRBV3-2) with TRBJ2-7, with 10 bases lining up with TRBD1. The CDR3 length is 14 residues. From germline, CDR1 is LGHDT and CDR2 YNNKEL (reference sequence). J was trimmed by 5 bases and V by 3 bases; bases with no gene match: 4. Written as DNA, the CDR3 is TGTGCCAGCAGCCAGGGACAGGGGAGAGACGAGCAGTACTTC. It translates to CASSQGQGRDEQYF.

The chain is built from TRBV12-2 and TRBJ1-2. TRBV12-2 represents a pseudogene. The CDR3 totals 12 residues. The chain's CDR3 is CASRFGGNGYTF. CDR3 DNA sequence: TGTGCAAGTCGCTTTGGAGGGAATGGCTACACCTTC.

There are a few counts of this clone. The chain links TRBV4-2 to TRBJ2-7, with D hard to call. The CDR3 runs to 14 residues. The germline V gene has CDR1 LGHNA and CDR2 YNFKEQ. The V end lost 3 bases, the J end lost 2 bases, and 11 bases lay between the germline ends. The CDR3 nucleotides are TGTGCCAGCAGCCAGGAGACCCTCACCTACGAGCAGTACTTC. Translation gives CASSQETLTYEQYF.

V usage is TRBV7-9 and J usage is TRBJ2-5; 8 bases match TRBD2. V was pared by 11 bases and J by 6 bases, with 14 bases of the junction left unmatched. Looked up from germline, CDR1 is SEHNR and CDR2 is FQNEAQ (reference sequence). The CDR3 has 14 residues. The CDR3, as DNA: TGTGCCGGGGGAGTTAGCGGGGCCTCGAAGACCCAGTACTTC. It codes for CAGGVSGASKTQYF.

With regard to this clone: A junction boundary mismatches the germline segment, possibly from a read error. CDR3 amino acids: CASSLDRANTETFF. As DNA, the CDR3 is TGTGCCAGCAGCTTGGACAGGGCCAACACTGAAACTTTCTTT. The genes are TRBV5-5 and TRBJ1-1; D may be TRBD1 (6 bases). Per the germline V gene, CDR1 is SGHKS and CDR2 is YYEKEE (reference sequence). The CDR3 extends over 14 amino acids.

This chain uses TRBV19 with TRBJ2-6; perhaps TRBD2 as D (5 bases). Between the trimmed V and J ends, which lost 3 bases and 0 bases, there was a span of 6 bases. This CDR3 contains 15 residues. In germline, CDR1 is LNHDA, CDR2 SQIVND (reference sequence). In DNA, the CDR3 is TGTGCCAGTAGTATGGGGAGCTCTGGGGCCAACGTCCTGACTTTC. The encoded protein is CASSMGSSGANVLTF.

In its sample, this clone was seen a few times. This chain links TRBV20-1 with TRBJ1-2; D gene ambiguous. Trimming pared 4 bases from V and 8 bases from J, leaving 11 bases between. The germline V gene has CDR1 DFQATT and CDR2 SNEGSKA (reference sequence). The length of the CDR3 is 11 residues. The CDR3 DNA is TGCAGTGCTATTTGGAGGGAAGGCTACACCTTC. Protein sequence: CSAIWREGYTF.

The V gene is TRBV11-2, the J gene TRBJ1-2; no definite D call. The CDR3 totals 12 residues. Trimming shortened V by 5 bases and J by 8 bases, and 12 bases separated the two germline ends. Germline V gene data show CDR1 as SGHAT and CDR2 as FQNNGV. CDR3: CASSANGFGYTF. CDR3 in DNA: TGTGCCAGCAGCGCAAACGGGTTCGGCTACACCTTC.

V gene TRBV6-5 combines with J gene TRBJ1-6; 10 positions match TRBD1. Germline values: CDR1 MNHEY, CDR2 SVGAGI. This CDR3 has 13 amino acids. The trim removed 8 bases at V and 10 bases at J, leaving 5 bases unmatched. The CDR3 is CASLDRGQSPLHF. The CDR3 DNA follows: TGTGCCAGCCTCGACAGGGGGCAATCACCCCTCCACTTT.

The genes are TRBV5-1 and TRBJ2-1; 15 bases align to TRBD2. Trimming cost V 0 bases and J 6 bases; bases outside gene matches: 1. Germline loops: CDR1 SGHRS, CDR2 YFSETQ. The CDR3 totals 16 residues. The CDR3 loop reads CASSLGTSGRANEQFF. The CDR3 coding sequence is TGCGCCAGCAGCTTGGGGACTAGCGGGAGGGCCAATGAGCAGTTCTTC.

The gene calls are TRBV19 and TRBJ1-4, with D possibly TRBD1 on 6 matching bases. Germline CDR1 LNHDA, CDR2 SQIVND (reference sequence). V gave up 4 bases and J gave up 6 bases, with 15 bases separating them. This CDR3 contains 15 residues. CDR3 loop: CASSRTGQRDEKLFF. The CDR3 DNA reads as TGTGCCAGTAGTAGAACAGGGCAGAGAGATGAAAAACTGTTTTTT.